The rows below give T cell receptor beta chains drawn from one sample of a study of CD8 T cells in cerebrospinal fluid in Alzheimer's disease. TCRdb reprocessed the 10x single-cell sequencing reads and reports one entry per CDR3 protein, with no DNA. The specimen's table records about 1,500 distinct CDR3 sequences. The sequenced sample consisted of cerebrospinal fluid. These receptors originate from a human donor in good health. Each CDR3 is given with its conserved first and last residue. Each record gives: clone size, CDR3 length, V gene, J gene, CDR3 protein. The listing skips clone size in some rows; elsewhere it reads once, few, many or a size class.

size: large; length: 11; V: TRBV20-1; J: TRBJ1-6; CDR3: CSALRDLSLHF
size: medium-sized; length: 15; V: TRBV7-9; J: TRBJ2-1; CDR3: CASSYQGGANNEQFF
size: medium-sized; length: 15; V: TRBV12-3/TRBV12-4; J: TRBJ1-3; CDR3: CASSEWLVSGNTIYF
size: medium-sized; length: 14; V: TRBV14; J: TRBJ1-2; CDR3: CASSQGAGNYGYTF
size: medium-sized; length: 15; V: TRBV2; J: TRBJ2-3; CDR3: CASNLLAGGSDTQYF
size: medium-sized; length: 15; V: TRBV25-1; J: TRBJ1-1; CDR3: CASSDGGPPNTEAFF
size: medium-sized; length: 14; V: TRBV9; J: TRBJ2-2; CDR3: CASSVDWEGGELFF
size: medium-sized; length: 17; V: TRBV19; J: TRBJ2-4; CDR3: CASSTGTGSFAKNIQYF
size: medium-sized; length: 16; V: TRBV7-2; J: TRBJ2-3; CDR3: CASSRIGGASTDTQYF
size: medium-sized; length: 15; V: TRBV7-2; J: TRBJ1-1; CDR3: CASSIAGTGFTEAFF
size: medium-sized; length: 12; V: TRBV3-1; J: TRBJ1-5; CDR3: CASSQSEGPQHF
size: NA; length: 16; V: TRBV7-6; J: TRBJ2-1; CDR3: CASSLTLSSGPDEQFF
size: medium-sized; length: 15; V: TRBV5-1; J: TRBJ2-7; CDR3: CASSEPGQGNNEQYF
size: medium-sized; length: 16; V: TRBV6-5; J: TRBJ1-3; CDR3: CASSYGWGSTGNTIYF
size: medium-sized; length: 15; V: TRBV6-1; J: TRBJ2-5; CDR3: CASSWPSQGVETQYF
size: large; length: 15; V: TRBV10-2; J: TRBJ2-2; CDR3: CASSWQVRNTGELFF
size: medium-sized; length: 14; V: TRBV6-6; J: TRBJ1-2; CDR3: CASSYPDFYYGYTF
size: medium-sized; length: 14; V: TRBV5-1; J: TRBJ2-5; CDR3: CASSLGATQETQYF
size: medium-sized; length: 17; V: TRBV2; J: TRBJ1-1; CDR3: CASSERVPGQGFSEAFF
size: medium-sized; length: 14; V: TRBV6-1; J: TRBJ1-5; CDR3: CASSEQGAWQPQHF
size: large; length: 17; V: TRBV4-2; J: TRBJ1-1; CDR3: CASSQTTAAPMNTEAFF
size: medium-sized; length: 16; V: TRBV20-1; J: TRBJ2-6; CDR3: CSASRLSGAGANVLTF
size: medium-sized; length: 15; V: TRBV7-2; J: TRBJ1-3; CDR3: CASSLASGSGNTIYF
size: NA; length: 12; V: TRBV6-5; J: TRBJ2-7; CDR3: CASSLTWDEQYF
size: medium-sized; length: 15; V: TRBV7-2; J: TRBJ2-7; CDR3: CASSLGGTANYEQYF
size: medium-sized; length: 14; V: TRBV5-1; J: TRBJ2-3; CDR3: CASSTGQGLDTQYF
size: medium-sized; length: 16; V: TRBV20-1; J: TRBJ1-2; CDR3: CSARAGLRGGNYGYTF
size: large; length: 16; V: TRBV20-1; J: TRBJ2-2; CDR3: CSARPASGGYTGELFF
size: medium-sized; length: 13; V: TRBV9; J: TRBJ1-1; CDR3: CASSVRDNTEAFF
size: medium-sized; length: 12; V: TRBV7-9; J: TRBJ2-7; CDR3: CASSLRLDEQYF
size: medium-sized; length: 12; V: TRBV30; J: TRBJ1-3; CDR3: CAWKKGGNTIYF
size: medium-sized; length: 12; V: TRBV20-1; J: TRBJ2-7; CDR3: CSAFGGSYEQYF
size: medium-sized; length: 14; V: TRBV6-1; J: TRBJ2-7; CDR3: CASSGGTAAYEQYF
size: large; length: 17; V: TRBV9; J: TRBJ2-5; CDR3: CASSVDPSGPLGETQYF
size: NA; length: 16; V: TRBV19; J: TRBJ2-6; CDR3: CASKTQQGSGANVLTF
size: medium-sized; length: 15; V: TRBV7-9; J: TRBJ1-1; CDR3: CASSFGANMNTEAFF
size: medium-sized; length: 14; V: TRBV9; J: TRBJ2-7; CDR3: CASSAGVSSYEQYF
size: medium-sized; length: 17; V: TRBV14; J: TRBJ2-3; CDR3: CASSQDPTSGGADTQYF
size: large; length: 12; V: TRBV27; J: TRBJ2-1; CDR3: CASSPRGGGQFF
size: NA; length: 16; V: TRBV3-1; J: TRBJ1-4; CDR3: CASSQDWGRANEKLFF
size: medium-sized; length: 16; V: TRBV6-6; J: TRBJ1-5; CDR3: CASSFPQGYRNQPQHF
size: medium-sized; length: 15; V: TRBV2; J: TRBJ1-5; CDR3: CASSPRVIGNQPQHF
size: medium-sized; length: 13; V: TRBV29-1; J: TRBJ1-1; CDR3: CSVWTGLNTEAFF
size: medium-sized; length: 19; V: TRBV9; J: TRBJ2-6; CDR3: CASSGASTATQAGANVLTF
size: medium-sized; length: 14; V: TRBV3-1; J: TRBJ1-6; CDR3: CASDPRGGMAPLHF
size: medium-sized; length: 11; V: TRBV14; J: TRBJ1-6; CDR3: CASGFNSPLHF
size: medium-sized; length: 17; V: TRBV19; J: TRBJ1-2; CDR3: CASGTQGTRPSNYGYTF
size: medium-sized; length: 15; V: TRBV12-3/TRBV12-4; J: TRBJ1-5; CDR3: CASRRAGTGGQPQHF
size: large; length: 15; V: TRBV6-1; J: TRBJ2-3; CDR3: CASTQLGTPTDTQYF
size: large; length: 16; V: TRBV18; J: TRBJ2-5; CDR3: CASSPPTRTSAETQYF
size: medium-sized; length: 13; V: TRBV11-3; J: TRBJ2-3; CDR3: CASSSGGTDTQYF
size: medium-sized; length: 15; V: TRBV20-1; J: TRBJ1-3; CDR3: CSARPGMSTGNTIYF
size: medium-sized; length: 15; V: TRBV20-1; J: TRBJ1-4; CDR3: CSASQDGGQNEKLFF
size: medium-sized; length: 11; V: TRBV30; J: TRBJ1-1; CDR3: CAWSEQGEAFF
size: medium-sized; length: 18; V: TRBV6-2/TRBV6-3; J: TRBJ2-7; CDR3: CASRNISRRDRVSYEQYF
size: medium-sized; length: 12; V: TRBV24-1; J: TRBJ1-2; CDR3: CATSLWDYGYTF
size: medium-sized; length: 12; V: TRBV10-2; J: TRBJ1-1; CDR3: CASRVTNTEAFF
size: medium-sized; length: 15; V: TRBV11-3; J: TRBJ2-2; CDR3: CASSVGHPNTGELFF
size: medium-sized; length: 15; V: TRBV9; J: TRBJ2-5; CDR3: CASSVAGGAGETQYF
size: large; length: 13; V: TRBV20-1; J: TRBJ2-7; CDR3: CSARGPSTYEQYF